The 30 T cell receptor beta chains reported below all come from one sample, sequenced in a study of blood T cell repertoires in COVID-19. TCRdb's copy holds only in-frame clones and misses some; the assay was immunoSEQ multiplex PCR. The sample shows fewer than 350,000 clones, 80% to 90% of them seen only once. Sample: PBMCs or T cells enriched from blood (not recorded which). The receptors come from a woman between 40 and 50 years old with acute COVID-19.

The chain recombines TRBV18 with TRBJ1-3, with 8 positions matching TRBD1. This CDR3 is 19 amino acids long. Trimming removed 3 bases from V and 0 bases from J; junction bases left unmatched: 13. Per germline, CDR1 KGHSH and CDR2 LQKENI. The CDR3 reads CASSPTMGQATVSGNTIYF. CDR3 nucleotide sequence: TGTGCCAGCTCACCGACGATGGGACAGGCGACCGTCTCTGGAAACACCATATATTTT.

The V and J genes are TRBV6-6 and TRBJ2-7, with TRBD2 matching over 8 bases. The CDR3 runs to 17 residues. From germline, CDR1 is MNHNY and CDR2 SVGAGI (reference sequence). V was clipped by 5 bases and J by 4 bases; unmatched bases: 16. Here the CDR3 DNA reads TGTGCCAGCAGTCACCTACTACGTGGTTCTAGCGGGTACGAGCAGTACTTC. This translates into CASSHLLRGSSGYEQYF.

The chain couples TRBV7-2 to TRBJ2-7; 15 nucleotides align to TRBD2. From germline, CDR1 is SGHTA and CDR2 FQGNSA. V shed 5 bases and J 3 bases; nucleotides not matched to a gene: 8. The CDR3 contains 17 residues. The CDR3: CASSPRTSGGAHYEQYF. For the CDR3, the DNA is TGTGCCAGCAGCCCCCGGACTAGCGGGGGGGCCCACTACGAGCAGTACTTC.

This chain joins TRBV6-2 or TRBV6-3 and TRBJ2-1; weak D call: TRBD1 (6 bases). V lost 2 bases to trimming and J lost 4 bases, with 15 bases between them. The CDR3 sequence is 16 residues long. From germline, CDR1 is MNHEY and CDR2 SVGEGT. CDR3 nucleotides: TGTGCCAGCAGTTACAACTTCCGGGACACGTACAATGAGCAGTTCTTC. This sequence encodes CASSYNFRDTYNEQFF.

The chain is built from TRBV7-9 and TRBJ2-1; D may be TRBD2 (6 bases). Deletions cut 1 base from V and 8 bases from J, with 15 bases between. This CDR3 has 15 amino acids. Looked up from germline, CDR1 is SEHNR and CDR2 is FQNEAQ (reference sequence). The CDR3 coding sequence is TGTGCCAGCAGCTTAGGGTCGGTCCCGGGGGATGAGCAGTTCTTC. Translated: CASSLGSVPGDEQFF. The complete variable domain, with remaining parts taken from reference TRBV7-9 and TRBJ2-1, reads DTGVSQNPRHKITKRGQNVTFRCDPISEHNRLYWYRQTLGQGPEFLTYFQNEAQLEKSRLLSDRFSAERPKGSFSTLEIQRTEQGDSAMYLCASSLGSVPGDEQFFGPGTRLTVL.

Here the CDR3 DNA reads TGCGCCAGCAACCCCCGGGACTCCCTGGAGCCCCAGCATTTT. As protein: CASNPRDSLEPQHF. This chain links TRBV4-1 with TRBJ1-5, with D possibly TRBD1 on 5 matching bases. In germline, CDR1 is MGHRA, CDR2 YSYEKL. This CDR3 region has 14 residues. V lost 7 bases, J lost 8 bases, and 18 bases lay in between.

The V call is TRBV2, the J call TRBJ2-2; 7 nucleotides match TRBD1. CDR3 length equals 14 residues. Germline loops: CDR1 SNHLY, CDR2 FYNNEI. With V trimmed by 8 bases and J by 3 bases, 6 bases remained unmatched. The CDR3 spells CASFDREYTGELFF. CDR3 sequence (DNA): TGTGCCAGCTTTGACAGGGAGTACACCGGGGAGCTGTTTTTT.

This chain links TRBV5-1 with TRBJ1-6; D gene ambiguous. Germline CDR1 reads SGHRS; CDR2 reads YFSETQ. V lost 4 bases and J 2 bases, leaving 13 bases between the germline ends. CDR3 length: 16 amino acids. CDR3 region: CASSRGEVPYNSPLHF. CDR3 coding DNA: TGCGCCAGCAGCCGCGGGGAAGTGCCCTATAATTCACCCCTCCACTTT.

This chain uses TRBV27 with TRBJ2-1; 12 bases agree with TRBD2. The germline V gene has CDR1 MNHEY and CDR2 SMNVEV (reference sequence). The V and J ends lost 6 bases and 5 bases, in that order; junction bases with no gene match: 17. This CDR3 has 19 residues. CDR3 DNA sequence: TGTGCCAGCAGGGTGAGGGACATCTGGACTAGCGGGGTAAACAATGAGCAGTTCTTC. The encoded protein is CASRVRDIWTSGVNNEQFF.

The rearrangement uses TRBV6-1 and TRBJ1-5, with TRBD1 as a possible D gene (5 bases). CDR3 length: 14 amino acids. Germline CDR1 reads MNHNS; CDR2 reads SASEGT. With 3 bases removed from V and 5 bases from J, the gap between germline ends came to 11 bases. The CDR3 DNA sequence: TGTGCCAGCAGTGAGCCGGGGGGATATCAGCCCCAGCATTTT. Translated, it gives CASSEPGGYQPQHF.

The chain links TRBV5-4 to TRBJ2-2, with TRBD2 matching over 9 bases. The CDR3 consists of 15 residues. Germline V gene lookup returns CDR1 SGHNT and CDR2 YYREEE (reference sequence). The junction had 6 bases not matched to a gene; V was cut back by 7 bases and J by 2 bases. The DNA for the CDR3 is TGTGCCAGCTCCGGCGGGAGGGAAAACACCGGGGAGCTGTTTTTT. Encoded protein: CASSGGRENTGELFF.

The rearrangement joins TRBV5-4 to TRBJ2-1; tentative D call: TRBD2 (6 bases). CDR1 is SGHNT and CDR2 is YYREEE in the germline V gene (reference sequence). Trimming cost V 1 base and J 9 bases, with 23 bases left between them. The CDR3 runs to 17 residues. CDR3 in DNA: TGTGCCAGCAGCTTGTATATTACGACTAGTATAGGTGGTGAGCAGTTCTTC. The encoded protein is CASSLYITTSIGGEQFF.

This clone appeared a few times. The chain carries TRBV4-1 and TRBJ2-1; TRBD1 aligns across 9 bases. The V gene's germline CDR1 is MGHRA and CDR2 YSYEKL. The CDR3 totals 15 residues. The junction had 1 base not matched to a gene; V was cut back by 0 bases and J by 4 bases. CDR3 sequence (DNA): TGCGCCAGCAGCCAAGATGGACAGGGGTACAATGAGCAGTTCTTC. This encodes CASSQDGQGYNEQFF.

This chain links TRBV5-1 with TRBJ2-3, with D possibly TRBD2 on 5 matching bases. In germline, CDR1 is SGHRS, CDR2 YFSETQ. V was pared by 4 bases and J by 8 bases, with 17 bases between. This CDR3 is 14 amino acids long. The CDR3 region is CASSLTRSGVTQYF. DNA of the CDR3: TGCGCCAGCAGCCTAACGCGCAGCGGAGTTACGCAGTATTTT.

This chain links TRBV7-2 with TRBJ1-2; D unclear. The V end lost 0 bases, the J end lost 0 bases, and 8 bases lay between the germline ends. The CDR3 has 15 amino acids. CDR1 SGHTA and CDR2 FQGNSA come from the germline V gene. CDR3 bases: TGTGCCAGCAGCTTAGCGTCTACAGCTAACTATGGCTACACCTTC. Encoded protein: CASSLASTANYGYTF. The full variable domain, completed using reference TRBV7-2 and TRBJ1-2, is GAGVSQSPSNKVTEKGKDVELRCDPISGHTALYWYRQSLGQGLEFLIYFQGNSAPDKSGLPSDRFSAERTGGSVSTLTIQRTQQEDSAVYLCASSLASTANYGYTFGSGTRLTVV.

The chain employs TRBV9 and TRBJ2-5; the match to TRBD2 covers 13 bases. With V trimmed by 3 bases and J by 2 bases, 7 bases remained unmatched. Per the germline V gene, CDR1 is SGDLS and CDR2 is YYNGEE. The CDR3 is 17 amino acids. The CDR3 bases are TGTGCCAGCAGCGCCGGGACTAGCGGGACCCATCAAGAGACCCAGTACTTC. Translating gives CASSAGTSGTHQETQYF.

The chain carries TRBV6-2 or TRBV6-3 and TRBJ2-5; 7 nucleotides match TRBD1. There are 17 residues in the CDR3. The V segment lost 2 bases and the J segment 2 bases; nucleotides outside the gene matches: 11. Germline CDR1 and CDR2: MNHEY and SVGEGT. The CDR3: CASSYRRDRVAQETQYF. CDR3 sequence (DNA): TGTGCCAGCAGTTACAGACGGGACAGAGTGGCTCAAGAGACCCAGTACTTC.

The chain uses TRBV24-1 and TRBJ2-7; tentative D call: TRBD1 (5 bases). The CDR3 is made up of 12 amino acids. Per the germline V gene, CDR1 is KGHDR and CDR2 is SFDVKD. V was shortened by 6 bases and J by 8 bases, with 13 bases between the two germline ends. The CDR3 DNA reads TGTGCCACCAGTCAGCAGGGTGAACAGCAGTACTTC. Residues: CATSQQGEQQYF.

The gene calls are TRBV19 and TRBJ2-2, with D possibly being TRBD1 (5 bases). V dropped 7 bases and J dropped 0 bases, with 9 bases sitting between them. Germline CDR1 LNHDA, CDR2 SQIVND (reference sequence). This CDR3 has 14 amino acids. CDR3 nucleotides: TGTGCCAGTATTCGGACACCGAACACCGGGGAGCTGTTTTTT. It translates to CASIRTPNTGELFF.

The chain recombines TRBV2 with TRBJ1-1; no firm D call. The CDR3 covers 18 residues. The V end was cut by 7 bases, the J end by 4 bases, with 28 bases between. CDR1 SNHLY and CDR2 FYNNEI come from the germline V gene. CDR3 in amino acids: CASTQRGGFGTFVTEAFF. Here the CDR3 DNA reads TGTGCCAGCACTCAACGAGGAGGGTTCGGCACGTTTGTCACTGAAGCTTTCTTT.

The CDR3 spells CASSYSNRGPTGELFF. The CDR3 nucleotides are TGTGCCAGCAGTTACTCGAACAGGGGGCCCACCGGGGAGCTGTTTTTT. The chain has TRBV6-2 or TRBV6-3 and TRBJ2-2, with 9 bases aligning to TRBD1. J gave up 4 bases and V 0 bases, and 3 bases lay outside the gene matches. The CDR3 sequence is 16 residues long. Germline assignment: CDR1 MNHEY and CDR2 SVGEGT.

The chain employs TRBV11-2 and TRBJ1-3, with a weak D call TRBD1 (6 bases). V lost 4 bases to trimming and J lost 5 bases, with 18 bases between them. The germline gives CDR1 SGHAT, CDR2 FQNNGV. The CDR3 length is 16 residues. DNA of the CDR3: TGTGCCAGCAGCTCCATCCAGGGGACGTTTCGAAACACCATATATTTT. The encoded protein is CASSSIQGTFRNTIYF.

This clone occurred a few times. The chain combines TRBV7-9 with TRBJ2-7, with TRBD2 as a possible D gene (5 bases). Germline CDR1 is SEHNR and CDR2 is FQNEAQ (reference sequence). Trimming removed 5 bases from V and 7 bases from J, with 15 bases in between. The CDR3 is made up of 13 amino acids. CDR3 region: CASSTGGIGEQYF. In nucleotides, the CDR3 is TGTGCCAGCAGCACCGGAGGCATCGGTGAGCAGTACTTC.

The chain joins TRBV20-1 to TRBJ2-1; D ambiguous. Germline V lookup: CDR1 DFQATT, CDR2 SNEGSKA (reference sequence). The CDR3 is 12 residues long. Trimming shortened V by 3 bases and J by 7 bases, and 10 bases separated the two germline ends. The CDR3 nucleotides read TGCAGTGCTAGTGGCCAGAGGAATGAGCAGTTCTTC. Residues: CSASGQRNEQFF.

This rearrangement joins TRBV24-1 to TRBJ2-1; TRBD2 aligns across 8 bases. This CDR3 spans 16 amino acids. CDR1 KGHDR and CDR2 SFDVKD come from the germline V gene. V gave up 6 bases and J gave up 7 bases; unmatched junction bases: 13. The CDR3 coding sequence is TGTGCCACCAGTAGGGGCGGGGGGACTACGGGGAATGAGCAGTTCTTC. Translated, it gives CATSRGGGTTGNEQFF.

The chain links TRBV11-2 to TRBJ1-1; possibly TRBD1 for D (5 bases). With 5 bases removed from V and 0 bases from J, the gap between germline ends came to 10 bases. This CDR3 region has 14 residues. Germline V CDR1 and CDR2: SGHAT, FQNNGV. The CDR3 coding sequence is TGTGCCAGCAGCCCCCGACAGATGAACACTGAAGCTTTCTTT. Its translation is CASSPRQMNTEAFF.

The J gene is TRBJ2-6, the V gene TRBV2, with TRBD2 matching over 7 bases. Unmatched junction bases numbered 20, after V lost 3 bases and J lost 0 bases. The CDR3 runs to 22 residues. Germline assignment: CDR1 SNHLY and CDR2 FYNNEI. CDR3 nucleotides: TGTGCCAGCAGTGAGGATAGGAGCGTCACTAGCGCCCAACCCTCTGGGGCCAACGTCCTGACTTTC. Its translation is CASSEDRSVTSAQPSGANVLTF.

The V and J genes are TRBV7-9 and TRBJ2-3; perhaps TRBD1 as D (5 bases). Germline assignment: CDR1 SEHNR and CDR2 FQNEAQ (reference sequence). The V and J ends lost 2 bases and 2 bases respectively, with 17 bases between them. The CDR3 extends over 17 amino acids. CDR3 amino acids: CASSLPALRGTTDTQYF. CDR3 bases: TGTGCCAGCAGCTTACCGGCCCTAAGGGGAACCACAGATACGCAGTATTTT.

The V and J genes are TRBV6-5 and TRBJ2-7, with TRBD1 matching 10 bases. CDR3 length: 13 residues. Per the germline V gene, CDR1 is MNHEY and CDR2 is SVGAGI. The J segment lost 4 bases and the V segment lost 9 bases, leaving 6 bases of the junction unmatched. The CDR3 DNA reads TGTGCCAGTGAGACAGGGGGCTTTTACGAGCAGTACTTC. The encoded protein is CASETGGFYEQYF.

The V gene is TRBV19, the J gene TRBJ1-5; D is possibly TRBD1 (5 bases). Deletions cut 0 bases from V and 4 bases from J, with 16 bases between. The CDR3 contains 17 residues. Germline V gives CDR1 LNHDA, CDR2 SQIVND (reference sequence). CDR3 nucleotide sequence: TGTGCCAGTAGTATAGAGGCGCAGGGATATGGTAATCAGCCCCAGCATTTT. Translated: CASSIEAQGYGNQPQHF.